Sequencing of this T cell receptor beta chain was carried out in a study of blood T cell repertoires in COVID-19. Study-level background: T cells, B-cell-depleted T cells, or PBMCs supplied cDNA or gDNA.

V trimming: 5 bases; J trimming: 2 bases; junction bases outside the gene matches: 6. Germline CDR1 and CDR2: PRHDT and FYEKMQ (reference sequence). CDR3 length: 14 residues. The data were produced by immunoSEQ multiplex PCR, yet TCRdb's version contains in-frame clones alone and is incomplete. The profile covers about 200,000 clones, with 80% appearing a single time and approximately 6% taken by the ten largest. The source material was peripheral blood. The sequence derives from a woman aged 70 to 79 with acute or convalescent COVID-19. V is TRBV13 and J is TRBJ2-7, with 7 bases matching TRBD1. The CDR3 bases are TGTGCCAGCAGCAGGACAGGTGACACCTACGAGCAGTACTTC. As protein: CASSRTGDTYEQYF.